Detailed here is one T cell receptor beta chain. Its antigen is unknown. CDR1 and CDR2 (germline): LNHDA, SQIVND (reference sequence). The J segment lost 6 bases and the V segment lost 9 bases, leaving 13 bases of the junction unmatched. The CDR3 totals 15 residues. The entry originates in a study of T cell responses to AZD1222 COVID-19 vaccine. Study findings and constraints: The span of vaccine-associated CD4 TCRs extended across spike, with dominance at 160-218 and 743-854. Unmutated regions of variants are reportedly targeted by nearly half of spike-specific TCRs.

Using immunoSEQ multiplex PCR, the repertoire was profiled, and TCRdb retains in-frame clones only, with some absent. Of about 170,000 clones in the sample, 90% to 95% are singletons; the top ten hold 2% to 3%. The clonotype comes from an adult in good health. This chain connects TRBV19 to TRBJ1-1, with TRBD1 matching 10 bases. The input for sequencing was peripheral blood, taken on day 0 of AZD1222 vaccination. This chain's CDR3 is CASGLTGTGVSEAFF. The CDR3 bases are TGTGCCAGCGGACTGACCGGGACAGGGGTTTCTGAAGCTTTCTTT.